This T cell receptor (beta chain) was sequenced for a study of T cell repertoires in cytomegalovirus infection. TCRdb recomputed calls from the reads with MiXCR, one row per CDR3 protein. The data contain around 290,000 distinct CDR3 sequences, more than 20% of them singletons. This clonotype was detected a few times. This CDR3 is 16 amino acids long. The V gene's germline CDR1 is MDHEN and CDR2 SYDVKM. V shed 5 bases, J shed 8 bases, and the junction held 16 bases outside the gene matches. This TCR was sampled from a human donor in good health (CMV status not recorded). Some clones in this sample may be carry-over from other donors' samples. The V gene is TRBV28, the J gene TRBJ1-2; 8 bases map to TRBD1. The sequenced material came from PBMCs. The CDR3, as DNA: TGTGCCAGCAGTCCTTTTCGGACAGGGACCTCTAGGGGCTACACCTTC. It specifies CASSPFRTGTSRGYTF.